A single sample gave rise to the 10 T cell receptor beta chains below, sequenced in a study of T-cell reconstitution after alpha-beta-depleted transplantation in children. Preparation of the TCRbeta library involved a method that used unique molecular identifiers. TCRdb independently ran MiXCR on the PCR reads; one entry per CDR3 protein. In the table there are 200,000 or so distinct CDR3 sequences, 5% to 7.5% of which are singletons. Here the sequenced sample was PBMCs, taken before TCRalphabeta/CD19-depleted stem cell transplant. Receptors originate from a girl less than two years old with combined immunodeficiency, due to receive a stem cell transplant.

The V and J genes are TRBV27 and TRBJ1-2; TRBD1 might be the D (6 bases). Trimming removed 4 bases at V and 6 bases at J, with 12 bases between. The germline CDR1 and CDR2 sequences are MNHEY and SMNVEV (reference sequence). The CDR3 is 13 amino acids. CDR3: CASSYGGPNGYTF. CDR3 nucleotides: TGTGCCAGCAGTTATGGGGGGCCCAATGGCTACACCTTC.

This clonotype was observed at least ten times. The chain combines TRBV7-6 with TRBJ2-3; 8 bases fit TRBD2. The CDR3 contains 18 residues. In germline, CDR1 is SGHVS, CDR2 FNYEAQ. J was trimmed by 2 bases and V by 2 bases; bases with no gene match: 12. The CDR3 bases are TGTGCCAGCAGCTTACTTGACAGCGGGAGCATTTCCACAGATACGCAGTATTTT. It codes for CASSLLDSGSISTDTQYF.

In DNA, the CDR3 is TGTGCCAGCAGCGAGGAGGGAGGGCCTAACAATGAGCAGTTCTTC. It translates to CASSEEGGPNNEQFF. This sequence joins TRBV9 and TRBJ2-1, with TRBD2 identical over 7 bases. The junction had 8 bases not matched to a gene; V was cut back by 3 bases and J by 5 bases. Germline V gene sequence: CDR1 SGDLS, CDR2 YYNGEE. The CDR3 runs 15 residues.

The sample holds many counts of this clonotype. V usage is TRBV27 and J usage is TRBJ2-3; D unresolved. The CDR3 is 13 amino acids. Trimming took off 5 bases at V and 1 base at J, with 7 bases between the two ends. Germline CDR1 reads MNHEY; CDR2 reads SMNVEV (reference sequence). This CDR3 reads CASSSPGTDTQYF. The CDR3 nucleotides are TGTGCCAGCAGTAGTCCGGGCACAGATACGCAGTATTTT.

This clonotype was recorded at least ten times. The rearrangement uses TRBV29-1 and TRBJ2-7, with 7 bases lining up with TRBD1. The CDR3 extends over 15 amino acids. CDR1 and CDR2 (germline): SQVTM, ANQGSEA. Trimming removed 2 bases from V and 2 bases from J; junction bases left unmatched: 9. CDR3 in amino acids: CSVERNKGATYEQYF. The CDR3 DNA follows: TGCAGCGTTGAACGCAACAAGGGGGCAACCTACGAGCAGTACTTC.

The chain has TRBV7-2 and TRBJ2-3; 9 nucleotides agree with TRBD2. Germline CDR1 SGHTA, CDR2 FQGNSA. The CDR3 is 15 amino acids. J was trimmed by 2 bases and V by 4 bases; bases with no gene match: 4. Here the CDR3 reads CASSYSGSFTDTQYF. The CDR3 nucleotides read TGTGCCAGCAGCTATAGCGGGAGTTTCACAGATACGCAGTATTTT.

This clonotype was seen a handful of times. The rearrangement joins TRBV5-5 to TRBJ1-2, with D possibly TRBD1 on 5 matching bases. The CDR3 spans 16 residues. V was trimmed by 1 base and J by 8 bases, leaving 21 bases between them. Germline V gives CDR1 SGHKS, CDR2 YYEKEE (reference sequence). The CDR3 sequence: CASSLYAGDAPGGYTF. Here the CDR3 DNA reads TGTGCCAGCAGCTTGTACGCTGGGGACGCCCCGGGCGGCTACACCTTC.

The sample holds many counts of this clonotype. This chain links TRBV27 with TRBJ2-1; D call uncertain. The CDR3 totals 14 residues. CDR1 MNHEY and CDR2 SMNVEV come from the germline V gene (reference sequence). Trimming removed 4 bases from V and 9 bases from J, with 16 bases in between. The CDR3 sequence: CASSSELPFLEQFF. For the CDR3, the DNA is TGTGCCAGCAGTTCCGAACTCCCGTTTCTTGAGCAGTTCTTC.

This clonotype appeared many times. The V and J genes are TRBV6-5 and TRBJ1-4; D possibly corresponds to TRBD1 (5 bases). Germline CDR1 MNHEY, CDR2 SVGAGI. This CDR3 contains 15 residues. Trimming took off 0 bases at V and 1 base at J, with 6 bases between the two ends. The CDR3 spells CASSYSGVTNEKLFF. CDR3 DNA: TGTGCCAGCAGTTACTCGGGGGTAACTAATGAAAAACTGTTTTTT.

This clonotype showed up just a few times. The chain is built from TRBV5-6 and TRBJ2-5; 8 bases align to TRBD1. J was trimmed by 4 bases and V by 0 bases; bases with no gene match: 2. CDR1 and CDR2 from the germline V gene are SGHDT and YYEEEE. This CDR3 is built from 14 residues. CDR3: CASSLAGGAETQYF. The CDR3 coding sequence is TGTGCCAGCAGCTTGGCAGGGGGCGCAGAGACCCAGTACTTC.